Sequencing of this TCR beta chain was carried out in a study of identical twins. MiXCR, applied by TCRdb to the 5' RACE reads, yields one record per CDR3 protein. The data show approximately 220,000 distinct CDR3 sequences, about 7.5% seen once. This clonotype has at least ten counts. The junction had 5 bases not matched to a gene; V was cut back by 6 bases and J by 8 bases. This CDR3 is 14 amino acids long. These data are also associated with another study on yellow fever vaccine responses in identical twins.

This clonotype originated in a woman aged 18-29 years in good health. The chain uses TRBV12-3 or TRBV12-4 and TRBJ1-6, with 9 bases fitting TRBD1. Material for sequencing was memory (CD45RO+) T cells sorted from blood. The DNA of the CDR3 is TGTGCCAGCAGGGGACAGGGAAGGGATTCACCCCTCCACTTT. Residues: CASRGQGRDSPLHF.